This entry concerns a single T cell receptor (beta chain). The data derive from a study of shared clonotypes between healthy human individuals. Measured with immunoSEQ multiplex PCR; TCRdb has only the in-frame clones, and not every one. The sample shows about 960,000 clones, approximately 80% of them seen only once. The clonotype comes from a man between 18 and 29 years old in good health. What was sequenced was memory CD4+ T cells sorted from blood. Subset in this sample: CD45RA-negative fraction.

The DNA for the CDR3 is TGTGCCAGCAGCATCCAGCGTGGGTATGGTCAGCCCCAGCATTTT. Translating gives CASSIQRGYGQPQHF. The chain links TRBV7-2 to TRBJ1-5; D not certain. CDR3 length equals 15 residues. The germline V gene encodes CDR1 SGHTA and CDR2 FQGNSA. Trimming cost V 5 bases and J 6 bases, with 17 bases left between them.